These T cell receptor beta chains were read from a single sample in a study of T cell responses to AZD1222 COVID-19 vaccine. TCRdb's table, derived via immunoSEQ multiplex PCR, lists solely in-frame clones and lacks some. The sample yields roughly 120,000 clones, roughly 92% seen once. The sample in question was peripheral blood, obtained on day 0 of AZD1222 vaccination. The receptors here all came from an adult in good health. CDR3s include the opening cysteine and the closing phenylalanine or tryptophan. A D gene is named only where the DNA matches it firmly. Not every row has a clone size; where given, it reads once, few, many or a size class.

V,size,J,D,length,CDR3,DNA
TRBV5-1,NA,TRBJ2-3,NA,13,CASSLHSTDTQYF,TGCGCCAGCAGCTTGCACAGCACAGATACGCAGTATTTT
TRBV18,NA,TRBJ1-5,NA,18,CASSPPGAYHNSNQPQHF,TGTGCCAGCTCACCACCCGGGGCCTATCATAACAGCAATCAGCCCCAGCATTTT
TRBV2,once,TRBJ1-5,NA,12,CASSELDKPQHF,TGTGCCAGCAGTGAACTGGATAAGCCCCAGCATTTT
TRBV7-3,NA,TRBJ2-1,TRBD1,14,CASSATGTVNEQFF,TGTGCCAGCAGCGCAACCGGGACAGTCAATGAGCAGTTCTTC
TRBV9,few,TRBJ1-6,NA,15,CASSAPGTLNSPLHF,TGTGCCAGCAGCGCCCCCGGGACCCTTAATTCACCCCTCCACTTT
TRBV2,NA,TRBJ2-7,NA,13,CASSGLVSYEQYF,TGTGCCAGCTCGGGACTCGTCTCCTACGAGCAGTACTTC
TRBV7-9,NA,TRBJ1-1,TRBD1,15,CASSPKGQVDTEAFF,TGTGCCAGCAGCCCGAAGGGACAGGTGGACACTGAAGCTTTCTTT
TRBV14,NA,TRBJ1-5,NA,16,CASSHHRDCSNQPQHF,TGTGCCAGCAGCCATCACCGGGACTGCAGTAATCAGCCCCAGCATTTT
TRBV6-5,once,TRBJ1-4,NA,16,CASSYSAGYGNEKLFF,TGTGCCAGCAGTTACTCGGCAGGGTATGGTAATGAAAAACTGTTTTTT
TRBV4-1,NA,TRBJ2-7,NA,14,CASSQVGVDYEQYF,TGCGCCAGCAGCCAAGTTGGAGTAGACTACGAGCAGTACTTC
TRBV19,NA,TRBJ2-7,NA,14,CASSMTGQPYEQYF,TGTGCCAGTAGTATGACGGGGCAACCGTACGAGCAGTACTTC
TRBV19,NA,TRBJ2-1,NA,14,CASSRVTPYNEQFF,TGTGCCAGTAGTAGAGTGACACCTTACAATGAGCAGTTCTTC
TRBV28,NA,TRBJ1-3,NA,16,CASSSPLASSGNTIYF,TGTGCCAGCAGTTCCCCCCTAGCCTCCTCTGGAAACACCATATATTTT
TRBV2,NA,TRBJ2-5,NA,13,CASRDSLQETQYF,TGTGCCAGCAGGGACTCCCTCCAAGAGACCCAGTACTTC
TRBV7-9,NA,TRBJ1-5,TRBD1,15,CASSLGQGSNQPQHF,TGTGCCAGCAGCTTAGGACAGGGGAGCAATCAGCCCCAGCATTTT
TRBV20-1,NA,TRBJ1-4,NA,11,CSARGRFKLFF,TGCAGTGCTAGGGGTAGGTTTAAACTGTTTTTT
TRBV7-8,NA,TRBJ1-4,NA,16,CASSLEFLRKEEKLFF,TGTGCCAGCAGCTTAGAGTTCTTACGAAAAGAGGAAAAACTGTTTTTT
TRBV19,NA,TRBJ2-5,NA,15,CASSTGPAGYETQYF,TGTGCCAGTAGTACGGGGCCCGCAGGGTACGAGACCCAGTACTTC
TRBV10-3,NA,TRBJ1-6,NA,14,CAISESDVGSPLHF,TGTGCCATCAGTGAGTCTGATGTGGGGTCACCCCTCCACTTT
TRBV6-5,NA,TRBJ1-2,TRBD1,15,CASSPTGDANYGYTF,TGTGCCAGCAGTCCTACAGGGGATGCTAACTATGGCTACACCTTC
TRBV5-4,NA,TRBJ2-2,TRBD2,16,CASSPGGLGATGELFF,TGTGCCAGCAGCCCGGGAGGTTTAGGGGCCACCGGGGAGCTGTTTTTT
TRBV5-5,NA,TRBJ1-3,NA,17,CASSLRPQGHSGNTIYF,TGTGCCAGCAGCTTGAGGCCACAGGGCCACTCTGGAAACACCATATATTTT
TRBV5-6,NA,TRBJ1-2,TRBD1,15,CASSWDRGTGDGYTF,TGTGCCAGCAGCTGGGACAGGGGAACTGGGGATGGCTACACCTTC
TRBV14,NA,TRBJ1-6,NA,18,CASSQDPMTGSYNSPLHF,TGTGCCAGCAGCCAAGACCCGATGACAGGCTCCTATAATTCACCCCTCCACTTT
TRBV11-3,NA,TRBJ2-1,TRBD2,14,CASSFGGADNEQFF,TGTGCCAGCAGCTTCGGGGGGGCAGACAATGAGCAGTTCTTC
TRBV27,NA,TRBJ1-5,TRBD1,16,CASSLGQGVGNQPQHF,TGTGCCAGCAGTTTAGGGCAGGGGGTTGGGAATCAGCCCCAGCATTTT
TRBV25-1,NA,TRBJ2-7,NA,12,CASRQDGDEQYF,TGTGCCAGCAGACAGGATGGGGACGAGCAGTACTTC
TRBV12-2,NA,TRBJ2-1,NA,18,CASRLGLCIGRSYNEQFF,TGTGCAAGTCGCTTAGGACTTTGTATAGGGCGATCCTACAATGAGCAGTTCTTC
TRBV23-1,NA,TRBJ1-4,NA,16,CASSHPPRGRKEKLFF,TGCGCCAGCAGTCACCCCCCAAGGGGGAGGAAAGAAAAACTGTTTTTT
TRBV27,NA,TRBJ1-1,NA,11,CASSWGRQAFF,TGTGCCAGCAGTTGGGGACGACAAGCTTTCTTT
TRBV4-2,NA,TRBJ1-1,NA,14,CASSQDRVNTEAFF,TGTGCCAGCAGCCAAGATAGGGTGAACACTGAAGCTTTCTTT
TRBV5-1,NA,TRBJ1-2,TRBD1,15,CASSLGGGQNYGYTF,TGCGCCAGCAGCTTGGGTGGGGGACAGAACTATGGCTACACCTTC
TRBV9,NA,TRBJ2-7,NA,16,CASSVGGGLLAYEQYF,TGTGCCAGCAGCGTAGGCGGAGGGCTCTTGGCGTACGAGCAGTACTTC
TRBV6-5,NA,TRBJ1-2,TRBD1,15,CASSSQPGQISGYTF,TGTGCCAGCAGTTCTCAGCCGGGACAGATATCGGGCTACACCTTC
TRBV3-1/TRBV3-2,NA,TRBJ2-2,NA,16,CASSQDLTMNTGELFF,TGTGCCAGCAGCCAAGATTTAACAATGAACACCGGGGAGCTGTTTTTT
TRBV6-5,NA,TRBJ1-5,TRBD1,14,CASMTGGSNQPQHF,TGTGCCAGCATGACAGGGGGTAGCAATCAGCCCCAGCATTTT
TRBV30,NA,TRBJ1-5,NA,15,CAWSPTSYSNQPQHF,TGTGCCTGGAGTCCTACCTCATATAGCAATCAGCCCCAGCATTTT
TRBV28,NA,TRBJ2-5,NA,14,CASRPRDRKETQYF,TGTGCCAGCAGACCCAGAGACAGAAAAGAGACCCAGTACTTC
TRBV6-2/TRBV6-3,NA,TRBJ2-5,TRBD1,17,CASSYRGQGGIKWDQYF,TGTGCCAGCAGTTACCGAGGACAGGGCGGGATAAAATGGGACCAGTACTTC
TRBV9,NA,TRBJ1-6,NA,15,CASSVGRARNSPLHF,TGTGCCAGCAGCGTAGGCAGGGCTCGTAATTCACCCCTCCACTTT
TRBV7-2,NA,TRBJ1-4,NA,16,CASSLRVAGANEKLFF,TGTGCCAGCAGCTTAAGGGTTGCAGGGGCTAATGAAAAACTGTTTTTT
TRBV23-1,NA,TRBJ1-5,TRBD1,15,CASNCVDRSNQPQHF,TGCGCCAGCAACTGCGTGGACAGGAGCAATCAGCCCCAGCATTTT
TRBV19,NA,TRBJ2-7,TRBD1,14,CASGVTGGSNEQYF,TGTGCCAGTGGCGTGACAGGGGGCTCGAACGAGCAGTACTTC
TRBV28,NA,TRBJ1-2,NA,14,CASSLVRSPFDYTF,TGTGCCAGCAGTTTAGTCCGGAGCCCGTTTGACTACACCTTC
TRBV2,NA,TRBJ2-2,TRBD1,15,CASSATGANTGELFF,TGTGCCAGCAGCGCGACAGGGGCGAACACCGGGGAGCTGTTTTTT
TRBV2,NA,TRBJ1-5,TRBD1,14,CASSRQGSPQPQHF,TGTGCCAGCAGTAGACAGGGATCCCCTCAGCCCCAGCATTTT
TRBV24-1,NA,TRBJ2-1,NA,16,CATSETGGHVYNEQFF,TGTGCCACCAGTGAGACGGGGGGACACGTCTACAATGAGCAGTTCTTC
TRBV2,NA,TRBJ1-6,NA,13,CASNRVESSPLHF,TGTGCCAGCAACCGCGTAGAGTCTTCACCCCTCCACTTT